The 13 T cell receptor beta chains given below trace back to one sample, sequenced in a study of blood T cells in healthy people across ages. Combining a sample-barcoded 5' primer with a J-beta primer mix, a second PCR ran for 7 to 11 cycles. TCRdb re-called the 5' RACE reads with MiXCR, one entry per CDR3 protein. The data hold hundreds of thousands of distinct CDR3 sequences, with 35% to 50% observed a single time. Sequencing used blood. Every receptor here comes from a man aged 80 or over in good health.

The V and J genes are TRBV18 and TRBJ2-7, with 7 positions matching TRBD1. The CDR3 spans 14 residues. Germline loops: CDR1 KGHSH, CDR2 LQKENI. Trimming at V came to 4 bases and at J to 1 base, leaving 4 bases not matched to a gene. CDR3 region: CASSQTGNSYEQYF. CDR3 DNA: TGTGCCAGCTCACAGACAGGGAATTCCTACGAGCAGTACTTC.

This clonotype was detected a few times. This rearrangement joins TRBV7-9 to TRBJ2-1; D gene unclear. The ends were cut back, 0 bases at V and 5 bases at J, with 11 bases in the middle. This CDR3 spans 15 amino acids. CDR1 is SEHNR, CDR2 FQNEAQ, per germline (reference sequence). CDR3 DNA sequence: TGTGCCAGCAGCTTAGCGCTCTATGCTAACAATGAGCAGTTCTTC. Protein sequence: CASSLALYANNEQFF.

The J gene is TRBJ2-3, the V gene TRBV9; 7 bases agree with TRBD2. Germline values: CDR1 SGDLS, CDR2 YYNGEE. CDR3 length: 16 residues. The J segment lost 5 bases and the V segment lost 0 bases, leaving 9 bases of the junction unmatched. CDR3 residues: CASSVGGAGALDTQYF. CDR3 DNA: TGTGCCAGCAGCGTAGGAGGGGCGGGAGCATTAGATACGCAGTATTTT.

CDR3 residues: CASSEGGGEQYF. The DNA of the CDR3 is TGTGCCAGCAGTGAAGGGGGGGGCGAGCAGTACTTC. The chain employs TRBV21-1 and TRBJ2-7; TRBD1, the D gene given by the table, was not confirmed from the DNA. TRBV21-1 is shown as a pseudogene. There are 12 residues in the CDR3.

This sequence joins TRBV6-5 and TRBJ2-1; possible D gene TRBD1, 6 bases. Between the trimmed V and J ends, which lost 7 bases and 7 bases, there was a span of 23 bases. The CDR3 length is 16 residues. CDR1 and CDR2 (germline): MNHEY, SVGAGI. CDR3 amino acids: CASTRPGAISLNEQFF. In DNA, the CDR3 is TGTGCCAGCACTAGGCCAGGGGCGATTTCTCTGAATGAGCAGTTCTTC.

As for this clonotype: One base away lies a much larger clone, so this may be a sequencing read error. The V and J genes are TRBV6-2 or TRBV6-3 and TRBJ2-7, with a weak D call TRBD1 (6 bases). TRBJ2-5 matches the DNA end more closely, so the J call is doubtful. Germline lookup yields CDR1 MNHEY and CDR2 SVGEGT. The CDR3 runs 14 residues. The CDR3 DNA reads as TGTGCCAGCGGAACCTCAGGGGTCGGGGAGACCCAGTACTTC. It translates to CASGTSGVGETQYF.

The V and J genes are TRBV6-6 and TRBJ2-1; D not resolved. The V gene lost 1 base and the J gene lost 7 bases, with 5 bases spanning the gap. Germline CDR1 and CDR2: MNHNY and SVGAGI (reference sequence). CDR3 size: 12 residues. CDR3 sequence reads: CASSYLANEQFF. As DNA, the CDR3 is TGTGCCAGCAGTTACTTGGCAAATGAGCAGTTCTTC.

CDR3 loop: CASSAIDRVVTEAFF. In nucleotides, the CDR3 is TGTGCCAGCAGCGCGATAGACAGGGTAGTCACTGAAGCTTTCTTT. The gene calls are TRBV9 and TRBJ1-1; 7 bases are a match to TRBD1. V trimming: 3 bases; J trimming: 4 bases; junction bases outside the gene matches: 9. This CDR3 contains 15 residues. Germline V CDR1 and CDR2: SGDLS, YYNGEE.

V and J are TRBV12-3 or TRBV12-4 and TRBJ1-2, with a weak D call TRBD1 (6 bases). There are 13 residues in the CDR3. The V end lost 1 base, the J end lost 7 bases, and 10 bases lay between the germline ends. The CDR3 DNA reads as TGTGCCAGCAGTTTAGAGGGGGATCTTGGCTACACCTTC. It codes for CASSLEGDLGYTF.

Concerning this clonotype itself: Possible read error: a much larger clone is one base away. V usage is TRBV20-1 and J usage is TRBJ1-2; possibly TRBD1 for D (6 bases). The CDR3 is 13 residues long. Per the germline V gene, CDR1 is DFQATT and CDR2 is SNEGSKA (reference sequence). In DNA, the CDR3 is TGCGGTGCTAGCGGCAGGGGCAACTATGGCTACACCTTC. Its translation is CGASGRGNYGYTF.

The chain has TRBV9 and TRBJ2-1; 9 bases line up with TRBD2. The V gene's germline CDR1 is SGDLS and CDR2 YYNGEE. CDR3 length: 17 residues. Losses at the gene ends were 3 bases for V and 0 bases for J; bases not matched to a gene: 7. The CDR3 loop is CASSARTSVLSYNEQFF. The CDR3 DNA reads TGTGCCAGCAGCGCTCGGACTAGCGTCCTCTCCTACAATGAGCAGTTCTTC.

Turning to this clonotype: A much larger clone sits a single nucleotide away, making a read error possible. The chain has TRBV29-1 and TRBJ2-5; D unresolved. This CDR3 contains 13 residues. The germline V gene has CDR1 SQVTM and CDR2 ANQGSEA. Trimming pared 4 bases from V and 5 bases from J, leaving 14 bases between. Here the CDR3 reads CSVVVGLGETQYF. Here the CDR3 DNA reads TGCAGCGTTGTGGTCGGCCTTGGGGAGACCCAGTACTTC.

This clonotype was detected a few times. This chain connects TRBV6-6 to TRBJ1-2, with no clear D. Trimming removed 2 bases from V and 6 bases from J, with 16 bases in between. CDR1 MNHNY and CDR2 SVGAGI come from the germline V gene (reference sequence). The CDR3 extends over 15 amino acids. CDR3 DNA sequence: TGTGCCAGCAGTTACGACGGACGGCTAGCCGATGGCTACACCTTC. Protein: CASSYDGRLADGYTF.